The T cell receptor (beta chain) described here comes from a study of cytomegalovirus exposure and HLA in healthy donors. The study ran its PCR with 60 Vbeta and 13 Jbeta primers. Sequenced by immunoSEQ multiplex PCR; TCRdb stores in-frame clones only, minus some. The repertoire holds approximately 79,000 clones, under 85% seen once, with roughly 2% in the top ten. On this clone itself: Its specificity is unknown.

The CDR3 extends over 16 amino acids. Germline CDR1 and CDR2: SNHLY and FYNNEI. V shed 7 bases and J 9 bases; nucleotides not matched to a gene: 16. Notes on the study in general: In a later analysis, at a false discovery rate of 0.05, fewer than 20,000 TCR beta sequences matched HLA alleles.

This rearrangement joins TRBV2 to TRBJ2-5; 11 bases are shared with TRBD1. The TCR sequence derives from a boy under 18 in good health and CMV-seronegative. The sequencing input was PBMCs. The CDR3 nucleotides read TGTGCCAGCAACCACGCCGGGACAGGGGGTCCCGGAGCCCAGTACTTC. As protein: CASNHAGTGGPGAQYF.